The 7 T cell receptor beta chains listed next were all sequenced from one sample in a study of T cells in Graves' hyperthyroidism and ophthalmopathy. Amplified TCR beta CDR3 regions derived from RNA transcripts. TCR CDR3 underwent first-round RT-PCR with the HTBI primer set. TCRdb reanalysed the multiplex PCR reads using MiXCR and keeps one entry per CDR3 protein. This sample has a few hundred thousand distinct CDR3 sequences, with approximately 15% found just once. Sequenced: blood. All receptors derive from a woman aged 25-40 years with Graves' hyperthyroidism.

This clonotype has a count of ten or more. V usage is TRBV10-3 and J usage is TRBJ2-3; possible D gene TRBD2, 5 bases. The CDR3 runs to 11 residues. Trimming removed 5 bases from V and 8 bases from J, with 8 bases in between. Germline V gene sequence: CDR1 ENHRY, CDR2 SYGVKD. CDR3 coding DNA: TGTGCCATCAGTTTAGAGGGTACGCAGTATTTT. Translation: CAISLEGTQYF.

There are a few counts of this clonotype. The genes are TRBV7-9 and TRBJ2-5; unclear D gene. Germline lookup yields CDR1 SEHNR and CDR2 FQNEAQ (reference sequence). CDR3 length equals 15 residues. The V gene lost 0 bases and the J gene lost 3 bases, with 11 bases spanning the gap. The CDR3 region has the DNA TGTGCCAGCAGCTTAGCACCTGACAAAGAAGAGACCCAGTACTTC. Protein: CASSLAPDKEETQYF.

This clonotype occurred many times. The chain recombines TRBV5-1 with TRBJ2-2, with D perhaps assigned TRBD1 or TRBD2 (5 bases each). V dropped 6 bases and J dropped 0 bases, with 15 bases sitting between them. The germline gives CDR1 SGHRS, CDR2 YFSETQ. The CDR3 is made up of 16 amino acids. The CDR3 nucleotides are TGCGCCAGCAAGGTATCCGGGACGTCGAACACCGGGGAGCTGTTTTTT. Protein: CASKVSGTSNTGELFF. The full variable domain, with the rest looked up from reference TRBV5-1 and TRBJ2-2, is KAGVTQTPRYLIKTRGQQVTLSCSPISGHRSVSWYQQTPGQGLQFLFEYFSETQRNKGNFPGRFSGRQFSNSRSEMNVSTLELGDSALYLCASKVSGTSNTGELFFGEGSRLTVL.

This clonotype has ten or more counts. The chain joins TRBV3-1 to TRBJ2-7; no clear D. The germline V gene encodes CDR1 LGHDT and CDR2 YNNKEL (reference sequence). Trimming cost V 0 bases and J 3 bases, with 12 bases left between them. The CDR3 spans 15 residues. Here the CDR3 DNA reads TGTGCCAGCAGCCAAGAGGGAAGGCCATTCTACGAGCAGTACTTC. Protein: CASSQEGRPFYEQYF.

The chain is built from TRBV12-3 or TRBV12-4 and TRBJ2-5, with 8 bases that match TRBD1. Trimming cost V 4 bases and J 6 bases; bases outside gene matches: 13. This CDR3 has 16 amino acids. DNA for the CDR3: TGTGCCAGCAGTTCACGACAGGGGATCAGGAGACAGACCCAGTACTTC. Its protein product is CASSSRQGIRRQTQYF.

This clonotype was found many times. This CDR3 is CASSLLFRADGYTF. The CDR3 coding sequence is TGTGCCAGCAGCTTATTGTTCAGGGCGGATGGCTACACCTTC. The J gene is TRBJ1-2, the V gene TRBV11-2, with a possible D match to TRBD1 (5 bases). This CDR3 has 14 amino acids. V was shortened by 2 bases and J by 6 bases, with 13 bases between the two germline ends. Germline CDR1 SGHAT, CDR2 FQNNGV.

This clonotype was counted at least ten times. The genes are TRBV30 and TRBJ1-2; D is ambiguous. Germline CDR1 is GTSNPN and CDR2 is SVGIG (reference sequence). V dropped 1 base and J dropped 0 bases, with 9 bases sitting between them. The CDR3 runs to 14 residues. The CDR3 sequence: CAWSADIANYGYTF. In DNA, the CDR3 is TGTGCCTGGAGTGCCGACATTGCTAACTATGGCTACACCTTC.